The TCR beta chain under discussion was sequenced for a study of blood T cell repertoires in COVID-19. Overall study: COVID-19 samples, acute and convalescent, were from the United States, Italy and Spain. Sources were T cells, B-cell-depleted T cells, or PBMCs; the material itself was cDNA or gDNA.

In the original workflow: Amplification from reference gene primers served as the basis for estimated nucleated cell counts. Profiling relied on immunoSEQ multiplex PCR, and the TCRdb table lists in-frame clones only, not all of them. The V and J calls and clone size come from that table; D and trimming were worked out from the DNA. The profile shows 150,000 to 190,000 clones, 65% to 85% of them singletons. Trimming removed 1 base from V and 3 bases from J, with 10 bases in between. CDR3 length equals 14 residues. The germline gives CDR1 LGHDT, CDR2 YNNKEL (reference sequence). This TCR derives from a woman older than 75 with acute or convalescent COVID-19. The rearrangement links TRBV3-1 (or the pseudogene TRBV3-2) to TRBJ2-7; possibly TRBD2 for D (6 bases). Input material: peripheral blood. CDR3 coding DNA: TGTGCCAGCAGCCAAGCGGAGGGACGCTACGAGCAGTACTTC. Translating gives CASSQAEGRYEQYF.